This entry describes one T cell receptor beta chain. In its sample, this clone was seen once. The specificity of this receptor is unknown. It has no much larger one-base neighbor in the sample; base qualities were not kept. Using the deep immunoSEQ assay, multiplex PCR amplified TCR CDR3 regions from genomic DNA. Extracted genomic DNA from each cell subset was spread evenly across all wells of several immunoSEQ 96-well plates, with each plate serving as a replicate. For sorted subsets, around 200 ng genomic DNA, equal to some 28,000 T cell genomes, was loaded into each replicate PCR. The purified libraries were quantified using a Qubit 3.0 fluorometer, sized with a Bioanalyzer 2100, and then quantified again using the KAPA Library Quantification kit. Each immunoSEQ 96-well plate was sequenced on its own single-read 150-cycle Illumina NextSeq 550 flow cell. The study's processing was this. The immunoSEQ output contained only junctional sequences without quality scores, so filtering could not match that applied to full-length reads. Sequences were annotated with PyIR, a Python wrapper for IgBLAST v1.9, and V/J genes and CDR3 were assigned using IMGT germline references. Any read was removed if the V/J assignment was weak (E-value above 1e-6), the CDR3 was missing, or the read contained stop codons, out-of-frame junctions, or ambiguous translated residues. A V3J clonotype was defined by an identical inferred V gene, J gene, and CDR3 amino acid sequence. Percentage overlap between repertoires was calculated by dividing the number of shared unique clonotypes by the size of the smaller repertoire. Repertoire richness was assessed with RTK rarefaction, the Chao1 estimator, and Recon v2.1 estimates of unobserved clonotypes. For all TCRbeta clonotypes obtained by the gDNA method from a few donors, generation probabilities were computed with OLGA. Entries here come from immuneACCESS through TCRdb and include only in-frame sequences with V and J called. Some clones fail to appear in such tables; in the studies checked, an unresolved V gene covers under half of the shortfall, and the cause of the remainder is unknown. V, J and clone size derive from that table, while D and trimming were established from the DNA sequence. The sample profile shows 950,000 to 1,100,000 clones; about 84% of them were found once. The ten largest clones take up 0.55% to 0.7% of the sample.

The entry originates in a study of shared clonotypes between healthy human individuals (dated by TCRdb to the early 2020s). Background on the whole study: The cohort included a few men and a couple of women between 18 and 49 years of age. To increase sequencing depth and limit assay-specific biases, different laboratories used diverse techniques to prepare libraries and sequence TCR repertoires. The study deeply sequenced blood TCR repertoires of about 5 healthy adults to estimate repertoire size and the extent of clonotype sharing between individuals. Leukapheresis yielded between about 0.8 and 9.5 billion PBMCs per donor. For each donor, CD4 naive and CD4 memory were each given three plates, CD8 naive was given two plates, and CD8 memory was given one plate. What the work shows at the level of the full study, not this receptor alone: Larger estimated clonotype richness was generally found for naive subsets than for memory subsets. Based on pairwise subsampling, the degree of clonotype sharing among donors was expected to be affected by sequencing depth. Sampling was limited to blood, and TCR repertoires in tissue likely differ from TCR repertoires in blood. Because the study included only a small number of donors, the genetic and exposure-history diversity represented was limited. Across a handful of donors, approximately 4.6% of naive CD4, around 3.3% of naive CD8, roughly 2.2% of memory CD4, and about 0.44% of memory CD8 clonotypes were shared. Even with the large sequencing depth, rarefaction of the sorted-subset datasets indicated that sequencing was incomplete. Compared with non-shared clonotypes, the clonotypes found in all four sorted-subset donors had higher generation probabilities.

The germline V gene (reference sequence) supplies CDR1 SGHNT and CDR2 YYREEE. Measured from the cysteine to the phenylalanine, the CDR3 is 16 residues long. Only the CDR3 DNA stays, 48 bases, in frame from base 1. Unmatched junction bases come to 12, with V trimmed by 4 bases and J by 5 bases. Healthy HIV-negative adults with no recently reported acute infections or vaccinations were included as donors. All donors were Caucasian adults living in Nashville, Tennessee, USA. CD4+ T cells were enriched by magnetic negative selection; naive cells were then positively selected on CD45RA, and the negative fraction formed the memory subset. Blood was collected by leukapheresis, and PBMCs were isolated by Ficoll-Histopaque density gradient centrifugation and then cryopreserved in liquid nitrogen vapor phase. Purity and quantity of every magnetically sorted T cell population were checked by analytical flow cytometry. Genomic DNA was isolated from every sorted fraction and measured by UV absorbance on a Nanodrop 2000c.

The chain was built from TRBV5-4 and TRBJ2-5; TRBD2 lines up with 9 middle nucleotides. The specimen sequenced was memory CD4+ T cells from PBMCs. The cell subset or site label, read with the paper, signifies: CD45RA-negative fraction. The receptor comes from a man in his late teens or twenties in good health. Some clones in this sample may be carry-over from other donors' samples. The CDR3 sequence is CASSQDRLAGRETQYF. The DNA sequence follows: TGTGCCAGCAGCCAAGATAGGCTAGCGGGAAGGGAGACCCAGTACTTC.